Below are 28 T cell receptor beta chains sequenced from a single sample in a study of radiation and T cells in renal cell carcinoma. Assay: immunoSEQ multiplex PCR; the TCRdb copy retains only in-frame clones and omits some. This table holds some 64,000 clones, over 60% found once. The time point was: blood 4 weeks post-SBRT, at nephrectomy. As to treatment: 15 Gy SBRT to primary tumor, nephrectomy 4 weeks later. Sequencing used blood, obtained from a patient whose treatment included radiotherapy and nephrectomy. These receptors originate from a man aged 60-69 years with renal cell carcinoma.

The chain employs TRBV28 and TRBJ2-7, with TRBD2 as a possible D gene (6 bases). V was shortened by 8 bases and J by 9 bases, with 14 bases between the two germline ends. CDR3 length: 11 amino acids. CDR1 and CDR2 from the germline V gene are MDHEN and SYDVKM. The CDR3 DNA reads TGTGCCAGCGGCGGGGCTGGCGGGCAGTACGTC. Protein sequence: CASGGAGGQYV.

This clone was seen only once. The chain is built from TRBV4-2 and TRBJ1-6, with a tentative D call TRBD1 (5 bases). This CDR3 contains 16 residues. V was pared by 0 bases and J by 9 bases, with 15 bases between. Germline V gene sequence: CDR1 LGHNA, CDR2 YNFKEQ. CDR3 in amino acids: CASSQDPISGISPLHF. Here the CDR3 DNA reads TGTGCCAGCAGCCAAGATCCCATCTCAGGGATTTCACCCCTCCACTTT.

A few counts support this clone. DNA of the CDR3: TGTGCCAGCAGTGAAGGCACAGCTGAAGCTTTCTTT. This translates into CASSEGTAEAFF. The chain employs TRBV25-1 and TRBJ1-1; D is undetermined. CDR1 is MGHDK and CDR2 is SYGVNS in the germline V gene. The CDR3 is made up of 12 amino acids. Trimming took 2 bases from V and 6 from J, leaving 7 bases between them.

The rearrangement uses TRBV7-9 and TRBJ1-2; 8 nucleotides agree with TRBD1. The V segment lost 1 base and the J segment 7 bases; nucleotides outside the gene matches: 2. CDR3 length: 13 amino acids. The V gene's germline CDR1 is SEHNR and CDR2 FQNEAQ (reference sequence). The DNA for the CDR3 is TGTGCCAGCAGCTTAGAACAGGGGGTTGGCTACACCTTC. It specifies CASSLEQGVGYTF. The whole variable domain, filled in from reference TRBV7-9 and TRBJ1-2, reads DTGVSQNPRHKITKRGQNVTFRCDPISEHNRLYWYRQTLGQGPEFLTYFQNEAQLEKSRLLSDRFSAERPKGSFSTLEIQRTEQGDSAMYLCASSLEQGVGYTFGSGTRLTVV.

V gene TRBV28 combines with J gene TRBJ2-3; D call uncertain. Germline CDR1 is MDHEN and CDR2 is SYDVKM. This CDR3 is built from 12 residues. The V end was cut by 5 bases, the J end by 5 bases, with 8 bases between. CDR3 amino acids: CASSETGDTQYF. CDR3 DNA sequence: TGTGCCAGCAGTGAGACCGGAGATACGCAGTATTTT. Full variable domain (rest looked up from reference TRBV28 and TRBJ2-3): DVKVTQSSRYLVKRTGEKVFLECVQDMDHENMFWYRQDPGLGLRLIYFSYDVKMKEKGDIPEGYSVSREKKERFSLILESASTNQTSMYLCASSETGDTQYFGPGTRLTVL.

The gene calls are TRBV19 and TRBJ2-7; no clear D gene. Per germline, CDR1 LNHDA and CDR2 SQIVND (reference sequence). This CDR3 is built from 13 residues. V shed 3 bases and J shed 1 base, with 7 bases lying between them. The CDR3 nucleotides read TGTGCCAGTAGTATTCAGAATTCCTACGAGCAGTACGTC. Amino acids: CASSIQNSYEQYV.

The V call is TRBV7-9, the J call TRBJ1-3, with D possibly TRBD1 on 5 matching bases. This CDR3 contains 16 residues. Trimming took 1 base from V and 1 from J, leaving 11 bases between them. Germline CDR1 SEHNR, CDR2 FQNEAQ (reference sequence). Here the CDR3 DNA reads TGTGCCAGCAGCTTAGGTTCGGGGGTTTCTGGAAACACCATATATTTT. Its protein is CASSLGSGVSGNTIYF.

The chain has TRBV6-4 and TRBJ1-1; 7 nucleotides line up with TRBD1. Germline values: CDR1 MRHNA, CDR2 SNTAGT. With V trimmed by 0 bases and J by 6 bases, 4 bases remained unmatched. The CDR3 length is 14 residues. The CDR3 protein is CASSDSDRSSEAFF. Written as DNA, the CDR3 is TGTGCCAGCAGTGACTCGGACAGGTCCTCTGAAGCTTTCTTT.

This chain connects TRBV14 to TRBJ1-3, with D uncertain. Germline CDR1 is SGHDN and CDR2 is FVKESK. The ends were cut back, 4 bases at V and 1 base at J, with 11 bases in the middle. The CDR3 covers 15 residues. CDR3 amino acids: CASSPPADSGNTIYF. The DNA for the CDR3 is TGTGCCAGCAGCCCACCGGCAGATTCTGGAAACACCATATATTTT.

This chain connects TRBV5-6 to TRBJ2-5, with no clear D. The CDR3 is made up of 16 amino acids. Trimming took off 2 bases at V and 4 bases at J, with 18 bases between the two ends. CDR1 is SGHDT and CDR2 is YYEEEE in the germline V gene. CDR3 sequence reads: CASSFLAAAPGETQYF. CDR3 coding DNA: TGTGCCAGCAGCTTCCTGGCGGCAGCCCCTGGAGAGACCCAGTACTTC.

The genes are TRBV9 and TRBJ2-7, with D perhaps matching TRBD2 (7 bases). V lost 4 bases, J lost 5 bases, and 22 bases lay in between. The CDR3 length is 16 residues. Looked up from germline, CDR1 is SGDLS and CDR2 is YYNGEE. Written as DNA, the CDR3 is TGTGCCAGCAGCCCCTCTCCGGGGGGCTATGGCCACGAGCAGTACTTC. Amino acid sequence: CASSPSPGGYGHEQYF.

This chain connects TRBV27 to TRBJ2-1, with 9 bases fitting TRBD2. Per germline, CDR1 MNHEY and CDR2 SMNVEV (reference sequence). This CDR3 contains 16 residues. The V segment lost 3 bases and the J segment 5 bases; nucleotides outside the gene matches: 8. CDR3 loop: CASSLASGIWNNEQFF. CDR3 sequence (DNA): TGTGCCAGCAGTTTGGCTAGCGGGATATGGAACAATGAGCAGTTCTTC.

The chain joins TRBV6-5 to TRBJ1-1; TRBD1 matches at 11 bases. Germline CDR1 reads MNHEY; CDR2 reads SVGAGI. The CDR3 runs 13 residues. The V gene end was trimmed by 4 bases and the J gene end by 11 bases; junction bases not matched to a gene: 6. DNA of the CDR3: TGTGCCAGCAGTTCCGGGACAGGGGGTTCGGCTTTCTTT. Its translation: CASSSGTGGSAFF.

The rearrangement uses TRBV5-6 and TRBJ2-1, with 7 nucleotides matching TRBD2. V dropped 3 bases and J dropped 9; count of bases not matched to a gene: 3. From germline, CDR1 is SGHDT and CDR2 YYEEEE. This CDR3 is 12 amino acids long. CDR3 sequence reads: CASSSPGGEQFF. DNA of the CDR3: TGTGCCAGCAGCTCTCCGGGAGGTGAGCAGTTCTTC.

This clone was seen only once. The sample contains more than one DNA sequence encoding this CDR3. The rearrangement joins TRBV18 to TRBJ1-2; 8 bases line up with TRBD1. Germline trimming cut 1 base from V and 3 bases from J; bases unmatched to any gene: 1. CDR3 length: 14 residues. CDR1 is KGHSH and CDR2 is LQKENI in the germline V gene. The CDR3 DNA reads TGTGCCAGCTCACCACTACAGGGGGACTATGGCTACACCTTC. Translation: CASSPLQGDYGYTF.

This clone was recorded once. The rearrangement joins TRBV4-3 to TRBJ1-2; D is unclear. V lost 3 bases and J lost 5, with 10 bases in between. Germline assignment: CDR1 LGHNA and CDR2 YSLEER. This CDR3 has 13 residues. CDR3 nucleotide sequence: TGCGCCAGCAGCCACCCCGCCGCGTATGGCTACACCTTC. The encoded protein is CASSHPAAYGYTF.

The chain uses TRBV6-1 and TRBJ1-3; no clear D. Looked up from germline, CDR1 is MNHNS and CDR2 is SASEGT. Trimming left V 4 bases short and J 1 base short, with 8 bases between. The CDR3 runs to 14 residues. CDR3 protein: CASSVVDSGNTIYF. The CDR3 nucleotides read TGTGCCAGCAGTGTCGTGGATTCTGGAAACACCATATATTTT.

The V gene is TRBV30, the J gene TRBJ1-6, with 9 bases matching TRBD1. Germline trimming cut 2 bases from V and 9 bases from J; bases unmatched to any gene: 8. Germline values: CDR1 GTSNPN, CDR2 SVGIG (reference sequence). The CDR3 is 15 amino acids. CDR3 residues: CAWSPRGQGTSPLHF. CDR3 DNA: TGTGCCTGGAGTCCGCGGGGACAGGGTACTTCACCCCTCCACTTT.

The chain recombines TRBV27 with TRBJ2-3, with TRBD2 matching over 8 bases. The CDR3 spans 14 residues. The V gene's germline CDR1 is MNHEY and CDR2 SMNVEV (reference sequence). After removal of 8 bases from V and 5 bases from J, the junction contained 9 bases not matched to a gene. CDR3 amino acids: CASYLTSAKDTQYF. CDR3 coding DNA: TGTGCCAGCTACCTGACTAGCGCCAAAGATACGCAGTATTTT.

The rearrangement uses TRBV7-8 and TRBJ1-1; perhaps TRBD1 as D (5 bases). From germline, CDR1 is SGHVS and CDR2 FQNEAQ. Trimming removed 2 bases at V and 4 bases at J, with 8 bases between. The CDR3 runs to 13 residues. This CDR3 reads CASSLQGTTEAFF. In nucleotides, the CDR3 is TGTGCCAGCAGCTTACAGGGAACCACTGAAGCTTTCTTT.

The chain has TRBV9 and TRBJ1-6; no firm D call. The CDR3 is 14 residues long. Trimming cost V 4 bases and J 5 bases, with 10 bases left between them. Germline V gene data show CDR1 as SGDLS and CDR2 as YYNGEE. The CDR3 protein is CASSPREDNSPLHF. CDR3 nucleotide sequence: TGTGCCAGCAGCCCCCGCGAAGATAATTCACCCCTCCACTTT.

In DNA form, the CDR3 reads TGTGCCAGCTCACCACCGGAACGGCTCGGGTCCAAAAACATTCAGTACTTC. Translating it yields CASSPPERLGSKNIQYF. The chain has TRBV18 and TRBJ2-4, with D uncertain. The V end was cut by 0 bases, the J end by 2 bases, with 14 bases between. CDR3 length equals 17 residues. CDR1 is KGHSH and CDR2 is LQKENI in the germline V gene.

The J gene is TRBJ2-7, the V gene TRBV7-8, with 9 bases aligning to TRBD1. Germline CDR1 reads SGHVS; CDR2 reads FQNEAQ. V dropped 0 bases and J dropped 3; count of bases not matched to a gene: 3. The CDR3 is 15 amino acids. This chain's CDR3 is CASSLAGTGFYEQYV. The CDR3 region has the DNA TGTGCCAGCAGCTTAGCCGGGACAGGGTTCTACGAGCAGTACGTC.

The J gene is TRBJ2-3, the V gene TRBV19; no clear D. Trimming removed 3 bases from V and 4 bases from J, with 14 bases in between. The germline V gene has CDR1 LNHDA and CDR2 SQIVND (reference sequence). CDR3 length equals 15 residues. CDR3 amino acids: CASSILGRQSDTQYF. The CDR3 coding sequence is TGTGCCAGTAGTATTTTAGGCAGGCAGTCAGATACGCAGTATTTT. The variable domain in full, with the rest retrieved from reference TRBV19 and TRBJ2-3, is DGGITQSPKYLFRKEGQNVTLSCEQNLNHDAMYWYRQDPGQGLRLIYYSQIVNDFQKGDIAEGYSVSREKKESFPLTVTSAQKNPTAFYLCASSILGRQSDTQYFGPGTRLTVL.

The chain recombines TRBV19 with TRBJ1-1; 10 positions match TRBD1. V lost 3 bases to trimming and J lost 0 bases; unmatched junction nucleotides: 7. CDR3 length: 17 residues. Germline V gene data show CDR1 as LNHDA and CDR2 as SQIVND (reference sequence). The CDR3 spells CASSIPRDRGLNTEAFF. CDR3 nucleotides: TGTGCCAGTAGTATTCCCCGGGACAGGGGACTGAACACTGAAGCTTTCTTT.

The chain uses TRBV19 and TRBJ2-6; the D is unclear. Trimming took 6 bases from V and 4 from J, leaving 7 bases between them. CDR3 length equals 13 residues. Germline V gives CDR1 LNHDA, CDR2 SQIVND (reference sequence). CDR3 protein: CASSSGGANVLTF. DNA for the CDR3: TGTGCCAGTAGCTCCGGGGGGGCCAACGTCCTGACTTTC.

In this sample, this clone turned up once. The rearrangement joins TRBV5-1 to TRBJ2-3; 7 nucleotides match TRBD1. The V gene's germline CDR1 is SGHRS and CDR2 YFSETQ. Trimming at V came to 4 bases and at J to 6 bases, leaving 5 bases not matched to a gene. The CDR3 totals 13 residues. In DNA, the CDR3 is TGCGCCAGCAGCGACAGGGTACGGGATACGCAGTATTTT. Amino acids: CASSDRVRDTQYF. Full variable domain (rest looked up from reference TRBV5-1 and TRBJ2-3): KAGVTQTPRYLIKTRGQQVTLSCSPISGHRSVSWYQQTPGQGLQFLFEYFSETQRNKGNFPGRFSGRQFSNSRSEMNVSTLELGDSALYLCASSDRVRDTQYFGPGTRLTVL.

The rearrangement uses TRBV6-5 and TRBJ2-7; 8 bases agree with TRBD1. The CDR3 sequence is 15 residues long. V gave up 7 bases and J gave up 1 base; unmatched junction bases: 9. Germline loops: CDR1 MNHEY, CDR2 SVGAGI. The CDR3 DNA is TGTGCCAGCACCCCCCCAGGGGGCGGGTCCTACGAGCAGTACTTC. It codes for CASTPPGGGSYEQYF.